A selection of T cell receptor beta chains follows, all from one sample in a study of tumor-infiltrating lymphocytes in primary liver carcinoma. Each CDR3 protein gets one entry after TCRdb re-called the multiplex PCR reads with MiXCR. The sample lists hundreds of thousands of distinct CDR3 sequences, 45% to 70% seen once, with approximately 17% in the top ten. The sequenced sample was peripheral blood. The receptors were gathered from a woman aged 25-40 years with primary liver carcinoma and hepatitis B virus infection. CDR3s include the opening cysteine and the closing phenylalanine or tryptophan. D genes are given only for firm matches. Clone size is not always given. Where it is, it says once, few, many or a class for expanded clones.

>TRBV4-1|NA|NA|TRBJ2-5
CASSQAQLGRQETQYF
TGCGCCAGCAGCCAAGCCCAATTAGGGAGGCAAGAGACCCAGTACTTC
>TRBV12-3/TRBV12-4|NA|TRBD1|TRBJ2-2
CASNLRGRGTGELFF
TGTGCCAGCAACCTGAGGGGGCGCGGGACCGGGGAGCTGTTTTTT
>TRBV28|NA|NA|TRBJ1-2
CASNEVRYGYTF
TGTGCCAGCAACGAAGTCCGATATGGCTACACCTTC
>TRBV5-1|NA|TRBD2|TRBJ2-1
CASSLLVGREEQFF
TGCGCCAGCAGCTTGTTAGTCGGGAGGGAAGAGCAGTTCTTC
>TRBV4-3|NA|NA|TRBJ2-2
CASSQDGEVYTGELFF
TGCGCCAGCAGCCAAGATGGGGAAGTTTACACCGGGGAGCTGTTTTTT
>TRBV7-8|few|NA|TRBJ2-7
CASSFNGGAYEQYF
TGTGCCAGCAGCTTTAATGGGGGAGCCTACGAGCAGTACTTC
>TRBV12-3/TRBV12-4|NA|NA|TRBJ2-1
CASSFPPVVVEDNEEFF
TGTGCCAGCAGTTTTCCCCCAGTGGTAGTAGAAGACAATGAGGAGTTCTTC
>TRBV7-9|many|TRBD2|TRBJ2-1
CASSHSGTPVYEQFF
TGTGCCAGCAGCCATAGCGGGACTCCTGTCTATGAGCAGTTCTTC
>TRBV29-1|many|TRBD2|TRBJ2-7
CSGGGGYEQYF
TGCAGCGGGGGGGGGGGCTACGAGCAGTACTTC
>TRBV12-3/TRBV12-4|NA|NA|TRBJ1-5
CASNFRQGGSSNQPQHF
TGTGCCAGCAATTTTCGGCAGGGAGGGTCTAGCAATCAGCCCCAGCATTTT
>TRBV10-2|few|NA|TRBJ1-6
CASSDGGYNSPLHF
TGCGCCAGCAGTGATGGAGGGTATAATTCACCCCTCCACTTT
>TRBV29-1|NA|NA|TRBJ2-1
CSVEAVYNEQLF
TGCAGCGTTGAAGCAGTCTACAATGAGCAGCTCTTC
>TRBV6-5|NA|NA|TRBJ2-1
CASRTGAEIYEQFF
TGTGCCAGCAGGACGGGGGCCGAAATCTATGAGCAGTTCTTC
>TRBV28|NA|NA|TRBJ2-5
CASGEFTQYF
TGTGCCAGTGGAGAATTTACCCAGTACTTC
>TRBV29-1|many|NA|TRBJ2-2
CSVGTDAGELFF
TGCAGCGTTGGGACGGATGCCGGGGAGCTGTTTTTT
>TRBV7-9|NA|TRBD2|TRBJ2-3
CASRPGLVGDWGTDTQYF
TGTGCCAGCAGACCGGGACTAGTGGGAGATTGGGGCACAGATACGCAGTATTTT
>TRBV11-2|many|NA|TRBJ1-1
CASSPGEWNTEAFF
TGTGCCAGCAGTCCAGGGGAGTGGAACACTGAAGCTTTCTTT
>TRBV12-5|NA|NA|TRBJ2-1
CASGLNLLAESYNEQFF
TGTGCTAGTGGTTTGAACCTCCTAGCAGAATCCTACAATGAGCAGTTCTTC
>TRBV5-4|NA|NA|TRBJ2-1
CASGLTASNEQFF
TGTGCCAGCGGCTTAACTGCTTCTAATGAGCAGTTCTTC
>TRBV13|NA|TRBD2|TRBJ2-1
CASSYPTSGSNNEQFF
TGTGCCAGCAGCTACCCGACTAGCGGATCTAACAATGAGCAGTTCTTC
>TRBV5-4|NA|NA|TRBJ2-1
CASSFSVAPSYNEQFF
TGTGCCAGCAGCTTTAGCGTCGCCCCCTCCTACAATGAGCAGTTCTTC
>TRBV6-5|NA|NA|TRBJ2-1
CASRRTRGNEQFF
TGTGCCAGCAGAAGGACAAGGGGGAATGAGCAGTTCTTC
>TRBV7-8|once|NA|TRBJ2-6
CASSSTVGANALTF
TGTGCCAGCAGCTCGACGGTTGGGGCCAACGCCCTGACTTTC
>TRBV5-6|NA|NA|TRBJ2-3
CASSFGGNTQYF
TGTGCCAGCAGCTTTGGGGGAAATACGCAGTATTTT
>TRBV6-6|NA|NA|TRBJ2-1
CASSSSIRSYNEQFF
TGTGCCAGCAGTTCCAGTATTAGGTCCTACAATGAGCAGTTCTTC
>TRBV6-5|NA|NA|TRBJ1-5
CASSLKGRNSNQHQHF
TGTGCCAGCAGCCTCAAGGGGAGAAATAGCAATCAGCACCAGCATTTT
>TRBV18|NA|NA|TRBJ1-5
CASSIDRHQPQHF
TGTGCCAGCTCCATTGACAGGCATCAGCCCCAGCATTTT
>TRBV29-1|many|TRBD2|TRBJ2-3
CSAQTSGSADTQYF
TGCAGCGCCCAGACTAGCGGGAGCGCAGATACGCAGTATTTT
>TRBV6-1|many|NA|TRBJ2-7
CASSELGYEQYF
TGTGCCAGCAGTGAGCTCGGCTACGAGCAGTACTTC
>TRBV28|few|NA|TRBJ2-7
CASFRVAPPEQYF
TGTGCCAGCTTTCGGGTGGCACCTCCCGAGCAGTACTTC
>TRBV12-5|few|NA|TRBJ2-7
CASGLVLLEPTGYYEQYF
TGTGCTAGTGGTTTGGTACTATTAGAGCCGACTGGGTACTACGAGCAGTACTTC
>TRBV30|few|NA|TRBJ1-5
CAWSVQEYQPQHF
TGTGCCTGGAGTGTACAGGAGTACCAGCCCCAGCATTTT
>TRBV6-1|NA|NA|TRBJ1-3
CASSEVPVSAAGTIYF
TGTGCCAGCAGTGAAGTACCAGTCTCGGCGGCTGGCACCATATATTTT
>TRBV7-9|NA|TRBD1|TRBJ1-4
CASSLYRGGEKLFF
TGTGCCAGCAGCTTATACAGGGGTGGTGAAAAACTGTTTTTT
>TRBV12-3/TRBV12-4|many|NA|TRBJ1-1
CASSYTGLTAEAFF
TGTGCCAGCAGTTACACGGGACTTACGGCTGAAGCTTTCTTT
>TRBV11-2|NA|NA|TRBJ2-1
CARSLGGARPLSSNEQFF
TGTGCCAGGAGCTTAGGGGGAGCGAGACCGCTATCGAGCAATGAGCAGTTCTTC
>TRBV11-2|many|TRBD1|TRBJ2-1
CASSLVTGGRYNEQFF
TGTGCCAGCAGCTTAGTGACAGGGGGCCGTTACAATGAGCAGTTCTTC
>TRBV20-1|NA|NA|TRBJ2-7
CSAPPAGLPYEQYF
TGCAGTGCCCCGCCAGCAGGCCTACCCTACGAGCAGTACTTC
>TRBV12-3/TRBV12-4|NA|NA|TRBJ2-2
CTSSLQGSTGELFF
TGTACCAGCAGTTTACAGGGATCCACCGGGGAGCTGTTTTTT
>TRBV24-1|NA|NA|TRBJ2-6
CATSLTGANVLTF
TGTGCCACCAGCCTAACTGGGGCCAACGTCCTGACTTTC
>TRBV7-3|few|NA|TRBJ2-3
CASSPSPHTDTQYF
TGTGCCAGCAGCCCATCCCCCCACACAGATACGCAGTATTTT
>TRBV4-1|NA|NA|TRBJ2-7
CASSLGALGYEQYF
TGCGCCAGCAGCCTAGGGGCGTTAGGCTACGAGCAGTACTTC
>TRBV6-1|NA|TRBD1|TRBJ2-7
CASSDSLQGLFAYEQYF
TGTGCCAGCAGTGACTCGTTACAGGGGCTTTTCGCCTACGAGCAGTACTTC
>TRBV5-5|NA|TRBD2|TRBJ2-3
CASSWGTSGRADTQYF
TGTGCCAGCAGCTGGGGGACGTCCGGGAGGGCAGATACGCAGTATTTT
>TRBV11-2|NA|NA|TRBJ2-2
CASSLVGSLQDSNTGELFF
TGTGCCAGCAGTTTAGTTGGGAGTCTCCAAGACAGTAACACCGGGGAGCTGTTTTTT
>TRBV6-1|few|NA|TRBJ2-5
CASSENRRREETQYF
TGTGCCAGCAGTGAAAATCGGCGCAGGGAAGAGACCCAGTACTTC
>TRBV4-1|NA|NA|TRBJ2-1
CASSQNKRTAYNEQFF
TGCGCCAGCAGCCAAAATAAGCGGACCGCCTACAATGAGCAGTTTTTC
>TRBV7-9|few|TRBD2|TRBJ2-1
CASSSSGRVLSYNEQFF
TGTGCCAGCAGCTCTAGCGGGAGGGTCTTGTCCTACAATGAGCAGTTCTTC
>TRBV6-5|NA|NA|TRBJ1-1
CASKLASEAFF
TGTGCCAGCAAACTAGCGTCTGAAGCTTTCTTT
>TRBV6-5|NA|NA|TRBJ2-1
CVSKRRQEGDEQFF
TGTGTCAGCAAGAGACGACAGGAGGGTGATGAGCAGTTCTTC
>TRBV6-6|few|NA|TRBJ2-5
CASTGRETQYF
TGTGCCAGCACGGGTCGGGAGACCCAGTACTTC
>TRBV11-2|many|TRBD2|TRBJ2-5
CASSVTSGRGETQYF
TGTGCCAGCAGCGTCACTAGCGGGAGGGGTGAGACCCAGTACTTC
>TRBV29-1|NA|NA|TRBJ2-3
CSVEGLPPESTDTQYF
TGCAGCGTTGAGGGGCTACCCCCCGAATCCACAGATACGCAGTATTTT
>TRBV7-9|NA|NA|TRBJ1-2
CASSPTYYGYTF
TGTGCCAGCAGCCCCACATACTATGGCTACACCTTC
>TRBV11-2|many|NA|TRBJ2-3
CASSSGDTQYF
TGTGCCAGCAGCTCGGGAGATACGCAGTATTTT
>TRBV28|once|NA|TRBJ1-2
CASSPPTGYGYTF
TGTGCCAGCAGCCCACCGACAGGATATGGCTACACCTTC
>TRBV29-1|few|NA|TRBJ1-4
CSVEELRDGLATNEKLFF
TGCAGCGTTGAAGAGCTCCGGGACGGCCTAGCAACTAATGAAAAACTGTTTTTT